This entry lists 19 T cell receptor beta chains sequenced from one sample in a study of control samples from healthy donors and cancer patients. Profiled with immunoSEQ multiplex PCR; TCRdb holds only in-frame clones, not every one. Among 150,000 to 200,000 clones listed, 70% to 90% were seen once. Material for sequencing was blood. The receptors shown here come from a man aged 18 to 35 in good health.

The chain has TRBV6-2 or TRBV6-3 and TRBJ2-3, with a weak D call TRBD2 (6 bases). This CDR3 is built from 13 residues. In germline, CDR1 is MNHEY, CDR2 SVGEGT. Trimming pared 5 bases from V and 4 bases from J, leaving 10 bases between. CDR3 bases: TGTGCCAGCAGTGTAATAGCGGCAGATACGCAGTATTTT. Translated, it gives CASSVIAADTQYF.

V gene TRBV5-5 combines with J gene TRBJ1-1; a weak D match, TRBD1 (6 bases). CDR1 SGHKS and CDR2 YYEKEE come from the germline V gene (reference sequence). This CDR3 is built from 14 residues. Trimming stripped 3 bases from V and 4 bases from J, with 13 bases between. DNA for the CDR3: TGTGCCAGCAGCTATGGACAGTCTCTCACTGAAGCTTTCTTT. Translated: CASSYGQSLTEAFF.

The rearrangement links TRBV27 to TRBJ1-4; 8 bases fit TRBD1. The CDR3 runs 15 residues. CDR1 is MNHEY, CDR2 SMNVEV, per germline (reference sequence). V lost 4 bases to trimming and J lost 3 bases; unmatched junction nucleotides: 4. The CDR3 protein is CASSWGTGPNEKLFF. DNA of the CDR3: TGTGCCAGCAGTTGGGGGACAGGTCCTAATGAAAAACTGTTTTTT.

Note on this clone: The sample contains more than one DNA sequence encoding this CDR3. J is TRBJ2-5 and V is TRBV11-2; D remains ambiguous. Per the germline V gene, CDR1 is SGHAT and CDR2 is FQNNGV. The CDR3 sequence is 12 residues long. V was clipped by 0 bases and J by 5 bases, with 4 bases between them. CDR3 DNA sequence: TGTGCCAGCAGCTTAGATTTGGAGACCCAGTACTTC. Its translation: CASSLDLETQYF.

CDR3 DNA: TGTGCCAGCTCACCGAGAGGCCGACAGGGGAACACCGGGGAGCTGTTTTTT. The encoded protein is CASSPRGRQGNTGELFF. The V and J genes are TRBV18 and TRBJ2-2; 7 bases are shared with TRBD1. Per germline, CDR1 KGHSH and CDR2 LQKENI. The CDR3 has 17 amino acids. J lost 1 base, V lost 3 bases, and 8 bases had no gene match.

The genes are TRBV6-6 and TRBJ1-2; D gene unclear. CDR1 MNHNY and CDR2 SVGAGI come from the germline V gene (reference sequence). V was clipped by 7 bases and J by 5 bases, with 11 bases between them. The CDR3 has 12 amino acids. The CDR3 region is CASTNLKYGYTF. CDR3 sequence (DNA): TGTGCCAGCACCAACCTAAAGTATGGCTACACCTTC.

This clone was recorded a few times. CDR3 coding DNA: TGCGCCAGCAGCTTGGACAATGAGCAGTTCTTC. This gives the protein CASSLDNEQFF. J is TRBJ2-1 and V is TRBV5-1; D not certain. V lost 0 bases, J lost 5 bases, and 0 bases lay in between. CDR1 is SGHRS and CDR2 is YFSETQ in the germline V gene. The CDR3 totals 11 residues.

The genes are TRBV7-9 and TRBJ2-3; D perhaps matches TRBD1 (5 bases). The germline V gene has CDR1 SEHNR and CDR2 FQNEAQ (reference sequence). V was trimmed by 6 bases and J by 4 bases, leaving 8 bases between them. The CDR3 consists of 12 residues. The chain's CDR3 is CASSWGPDTQYF. As DNA, the CDR3 is TGTGCCAGCAGTTGGGGCCCAGATACGCAGTATTTT.

Concerning this clone itself: Other DNA sequences from this sample encode an identical CDR3 as well. The CDR3, as DNA: TGTGCCAGCAGCTTGGGACGCGGGGACGAGCAGTACTTC. Translated: CASSLGRGDEQYF. The chain employs TRBV5-6 and TRBJ2-7; D is possibly TRBD2 (6 bases). In germline, CDR1 is SGHDT, CDR2 YYEEEE. The CDR3 is made up of 13 amino acids. Trimming took 0 bases from V and 5 from J, leaving 9 bases between them.

The rearrangement joins TRBV9 to TRBJ2-7; TRBD2 matches at 7 bases. This CDR3 has 15 residues. Germline V gene data show CDR1 as SGDLS and CDR2 as YYNGEE. Trimming at V came to 6 bases and at J to 2 bases, leaving 11 bases not matched to a gene. CDR3 in amino acids: CASMGEGLLAYEQYF. CDR3 nucleotide sequence: TGTGCCAGCATGGGGGAGGGACTCCTGGCCTACGAGCAGTACTTC.

The J gene is TRBJ1-1, the V gene TRBV28; TRBD1 might be the D (5 bases). Trimming shortened V by 6 bases and J by 1 base, and 18 bases separated the two germline ends. CDR3 size: 16 residues. Germline loops: CDR1 MDHEN, CDR2 SYDVKM. This CDR3 reads CASRGGSLRGNTEAFF. The CDR3, as DNA: TGTGCCAGCAGGGGCGGTTCCCTAAGGGGGAACACTGAAGCTTTCTTT.

The rearrangement uses TRBV6-2 or TRBV6-3 and TRBJ1-6; D is undetermined. V was shortened by 5 bases and J by 0 bases, with 14 bases between the two germline ends. Germline lookup yields CDR1 MNHEY and CDR2 SVGEGT. This CDR3 spans 17 amino acids. The CDR3 protein is CASSTRRTTSYNSPLHF. CDR3 nucleotides: TGTGCCAGCAGTACAAGGCGGACGACCTCCTATAATTCACCCCTCCACTTT.

This clone occurred once. The chain combines TRBV28 with TRBJ1-1; possibly TRBD1 for D (6 bases). Trimming stripped 7 bases from V and 1 base from J, with 22 bases between. The CDR3 consists of 17 residues. CDR1 is MDHEN and CDR2 is SYDVKM in the germline V gene. In DNA, the CDR3 is TGTGCCAGCAATATATGGGGGGGCACAGATGGGAACACTGAAGCTTTCTTT. Its translation is CASNIWGGTDGNTEAFF. The variable domain in full, with the rest retrieved from reference TRBV28 and TRBJ1-1, is DVKVTQSSRYLVKRTGEKVFLECVQDMDHENMFWYRQDPGLGLRLIYFSYDVKMKEKGDIPEGYSVSREKKERFSLILESASTNQTSMYLCASNIWGGTDGNTEAFFGQGTRLTVV.

V and J are TRBV7-2 and TRBJ2-3; 9 nucleotides align to TRBD1. This CDR3 region has 16 residues. CDR1 is SGHTA and CDR2 is FQGNSA in the germline V gene. Trimming at V came to 5 bases and at J to 3 bases, leaving 9 bases not matched to a gene. As DNA, the CDR3 is TGTGCCAGCAGCCCCCAAGGGACAGGGAAAACAGATACGCAGTATTTT. Translated: CASSPQGTGKTDTQYF.

This chain links TRBV6-1 with TRBJ1-5; TRBD1 matches at 7 bases. Germline-derived CDR1 and CDR2 are MNHNS and SASEGT. The J segment lost 3 bases and the V segment lost 2 bases, leaving 10 bases of the junction unmatched. The CDR3 covers 17 residues. The CDR3 is CASSESGGRGVNQPQHF. CDR3 DNA: TGTGCCAGCAGTGAATCCGGCGGCAGGGGGGTCAATCAGCCCCAGCATTTT.

The J gene is TRBJ2-4, the V gene TRBV5-1, with 8 bases matching TRBD1. The CDR3 loop spans 18 amino acids. V trimming: 4 bases; J trimming: 6 bases; junction bases outside the gene matches: 18. Germline CDR1 reads SGHRS; CDR2 reads YFSETQ. This CDR3 is CASSPNDRGRLSGNIQYF. The CDR3, as DNA: TGCGCCAGCAGCCCTAACGACAGGGGAAGGCTAAGCGGAAACATTCAGTACTTC.

This clone was recorded once. V usage is TRBV7-6 and J usage is TRBJ2-5; D is perhaps TRBD1 (6 bases). CDR1 is SGHVS and CDR2 is FNYEAQ in the germline V gene. V lost 5 bases, J lost 5 bases, and 18 bases lay in between. The CDR3 loop spans 15 amino acids. CDR3 sequence reads: CASSQGPGARETQYF. The CDR3 coding sequence is TGTGCCAGCAGCCAAGGTCCAGGGGCTAGGGAGACCCAGTACTTC.

This clone has a handful of counts. This chain connects TRBV5-6 to TRBJ2-7, with D maybe TRBD1 (5 bases). This CDR3 has 15 residues. V gave up 2 bases and J gave up 0 bases, with 12 bases separating them. Germline values: CDR1 SGHDT, CDR2 YYEEEE. The CDR3 nucleotides are TGTGCCAGCAGCTTAGGCCAGGGTCACTCCTACGAGCAGTACTTC. Its protein is CASSLGQGHSYEQYF.

The chain's CDR3 is CSVTGQETQYF. CDR3 nucleotide sequence: TGCAGTGTTACAGGTCAAGAGACCCAGTACTTC. The J gene is TRBJ2-5, the V gene TRBV20-1; D perhaps matches TRBD1 (5 bases). The CDR3 is 11 residues long. V gave up 7 bases and J gave up 2 bases, with 8 bases separating them. Germline V gene data show CDR1 as DFQATT and CDR2 as SNEGSKA (reference sequence).